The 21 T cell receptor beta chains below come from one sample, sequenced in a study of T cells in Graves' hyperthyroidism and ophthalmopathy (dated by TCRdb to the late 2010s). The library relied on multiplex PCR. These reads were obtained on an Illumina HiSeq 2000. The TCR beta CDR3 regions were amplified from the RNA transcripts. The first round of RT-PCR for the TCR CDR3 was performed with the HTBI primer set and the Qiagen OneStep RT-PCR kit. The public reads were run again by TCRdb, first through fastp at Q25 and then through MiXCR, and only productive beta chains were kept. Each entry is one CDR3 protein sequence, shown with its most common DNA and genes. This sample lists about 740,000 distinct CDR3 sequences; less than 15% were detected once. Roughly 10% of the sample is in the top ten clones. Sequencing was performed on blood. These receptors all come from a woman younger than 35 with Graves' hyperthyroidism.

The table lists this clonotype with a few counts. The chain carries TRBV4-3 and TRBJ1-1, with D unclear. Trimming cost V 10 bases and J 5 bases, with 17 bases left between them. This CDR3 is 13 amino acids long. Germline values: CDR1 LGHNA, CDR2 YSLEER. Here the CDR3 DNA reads TGCGCCACCACCAAGGGAATGGGGACTGAAGCTTTCTTT. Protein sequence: CATTKGMGTEAFF.

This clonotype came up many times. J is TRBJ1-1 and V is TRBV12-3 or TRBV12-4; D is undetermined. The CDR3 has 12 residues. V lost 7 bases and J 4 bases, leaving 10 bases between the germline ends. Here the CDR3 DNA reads TGTGCCAGCACCTTGGGCCGCACTGAAGCTTTCTTT. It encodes CASTLGRTEAFF.

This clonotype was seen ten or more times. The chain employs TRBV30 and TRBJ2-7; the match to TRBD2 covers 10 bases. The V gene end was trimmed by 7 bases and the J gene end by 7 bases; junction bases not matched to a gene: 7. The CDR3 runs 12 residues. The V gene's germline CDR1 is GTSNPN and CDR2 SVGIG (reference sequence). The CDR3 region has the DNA TGTGCCTACCTAGCGGGAGTAGAGGAGCAGTACTTC. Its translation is CAYLAGVEEQYF.

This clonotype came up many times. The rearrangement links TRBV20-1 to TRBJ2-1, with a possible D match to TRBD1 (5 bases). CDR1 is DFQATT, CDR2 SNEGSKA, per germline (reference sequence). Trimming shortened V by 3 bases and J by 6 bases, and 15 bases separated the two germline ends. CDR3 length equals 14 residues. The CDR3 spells CSASGDRPLNEQFF. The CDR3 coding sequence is TGCAGTGCTAGCGGAGACAGACCCCTCAATGAGCAGTTCTTC.

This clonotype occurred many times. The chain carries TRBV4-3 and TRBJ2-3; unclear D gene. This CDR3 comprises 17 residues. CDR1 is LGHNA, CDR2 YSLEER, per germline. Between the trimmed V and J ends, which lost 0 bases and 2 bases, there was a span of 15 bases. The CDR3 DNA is TGCGCCAGCAGCCAAGATTCGCTCGTCGGCTACACAGATACGCAGTATTTT. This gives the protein CASSQDSLVGYTDTQYF.

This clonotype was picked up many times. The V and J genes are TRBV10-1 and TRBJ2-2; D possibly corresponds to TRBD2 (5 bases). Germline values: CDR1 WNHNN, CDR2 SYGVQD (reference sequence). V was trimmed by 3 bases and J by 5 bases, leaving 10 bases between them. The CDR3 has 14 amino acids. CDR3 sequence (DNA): TGCGCCAGCAGTGAAACTAGTAGAACCGGGGAGCTGTTTTTT. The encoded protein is CASSETSRTGELFF.

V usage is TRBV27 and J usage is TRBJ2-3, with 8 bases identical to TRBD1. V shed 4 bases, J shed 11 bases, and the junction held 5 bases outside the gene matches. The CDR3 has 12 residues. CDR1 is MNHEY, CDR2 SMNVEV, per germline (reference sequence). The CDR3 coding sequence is TGTGCCAGCAGTTCTGGACAGGGAGGGCAGTATTTT. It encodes CASSSGQGGQYF.

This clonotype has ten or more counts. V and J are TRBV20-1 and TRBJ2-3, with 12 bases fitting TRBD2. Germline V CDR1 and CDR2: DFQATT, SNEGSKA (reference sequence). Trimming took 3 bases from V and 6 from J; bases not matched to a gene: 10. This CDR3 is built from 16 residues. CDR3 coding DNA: TGCAGTGCTAGTGCGGCTAGCGGGAGGGCCGGGGATACGCAGTATTTT. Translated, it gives CSASAASGRAGDTQYF.

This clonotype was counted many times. CDR3 residues: CAWSLNSGRKLFF. CDR3 nucleotides: TGTGCCTGGAGTCTGAACTCTGGTAGAAAACTGTTTTTT. This chain connects TRBV30 to TRBJ1-4; D is uncertain. The CDR3 has 13 amino acids. The germline V gene has CDR1 GTSNPN and CDR2 SVGIG (reference sequence). V lost 2 bases and J 10 bases, leaving 14 bases between the germline ends.

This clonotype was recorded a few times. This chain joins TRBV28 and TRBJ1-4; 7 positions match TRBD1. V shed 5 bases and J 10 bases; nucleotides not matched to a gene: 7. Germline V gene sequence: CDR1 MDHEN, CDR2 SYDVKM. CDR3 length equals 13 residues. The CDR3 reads CASSQLRGGKLFF. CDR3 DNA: TGTGCCAGCAGTCAACTCAGGGGGGGAAAACTGTTTTTT.

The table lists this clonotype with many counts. CDR3 region: CASSSSDLNTEAFF. CDR3 bases: TGTGCCAGCAGCTCTTCAGACTTGAACACTGAAGCTTTCTTT. J is TRBJ1-1 and V is TRBV6-2 or TRBV6-3; no definite D call. V was shortened by 6 bases and J by 0 bases, with 11 bases between the two germline ends. The CDR3 spans 14 residues. The germline V gene encodes CDR1 MNHEY and CDR2 SVGEGT.

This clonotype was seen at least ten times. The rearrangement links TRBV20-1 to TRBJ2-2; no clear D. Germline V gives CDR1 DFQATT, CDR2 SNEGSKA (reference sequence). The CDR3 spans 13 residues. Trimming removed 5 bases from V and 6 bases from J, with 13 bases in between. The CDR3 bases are TGCAGTGCTTCCCAGCGAGTTTCCGGGGAGCTGTTTTTT. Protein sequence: CSASQRVSGELFF.

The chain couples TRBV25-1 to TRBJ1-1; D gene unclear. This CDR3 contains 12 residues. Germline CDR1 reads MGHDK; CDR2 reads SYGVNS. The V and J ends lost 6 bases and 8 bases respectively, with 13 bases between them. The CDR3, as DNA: TGTGCCAGCAGCGCCGGACGGAACGAAGCTTTCTTT. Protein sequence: CASSAGRNEAFF. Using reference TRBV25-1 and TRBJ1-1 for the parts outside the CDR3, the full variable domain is EADIYQTPRYLVIGTGKKITLECSQTMGHDKMYWYQQDPGMELHLIHYSYGVNSTEKGDLSSESTVSRIRTEHFPLTLESARPSHTSQYLCASSAGRNEAFFGQGTRLTVV.

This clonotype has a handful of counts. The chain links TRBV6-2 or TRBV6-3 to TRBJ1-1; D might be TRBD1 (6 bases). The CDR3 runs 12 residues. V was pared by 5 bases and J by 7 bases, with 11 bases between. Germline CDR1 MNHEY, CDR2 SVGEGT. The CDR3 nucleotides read TGTGCCAGCAGTCGGACAGAGGGTGAAGCTTTCTTT. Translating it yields CASSRTEGEAFF.

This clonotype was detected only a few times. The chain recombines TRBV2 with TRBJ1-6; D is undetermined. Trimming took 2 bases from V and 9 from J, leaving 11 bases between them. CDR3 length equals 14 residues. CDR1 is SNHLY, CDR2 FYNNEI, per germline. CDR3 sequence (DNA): TGTGCCAGCAGTGAACATCGCACCGGTTCACCCCTCCACTTT. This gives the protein CASSEHRTGSPLHF.

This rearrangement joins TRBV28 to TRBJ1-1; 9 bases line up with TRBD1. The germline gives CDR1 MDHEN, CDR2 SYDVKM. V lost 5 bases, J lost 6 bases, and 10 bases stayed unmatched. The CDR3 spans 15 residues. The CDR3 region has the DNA TGTGCCAGCAGTCCGGGGGACAGGGAACGGCCTGAAGCTTTCTTT. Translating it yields CASSPGDRERPEAFF.

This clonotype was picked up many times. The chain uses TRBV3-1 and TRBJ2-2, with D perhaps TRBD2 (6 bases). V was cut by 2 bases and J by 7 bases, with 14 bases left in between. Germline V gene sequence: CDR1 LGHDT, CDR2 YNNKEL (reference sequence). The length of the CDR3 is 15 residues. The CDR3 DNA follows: TGTGCCAGCAGCCAATGGGGCGGGACCGGCGGGGAGCTGTTTTTT. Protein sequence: CASSQWGGTGGELFF.

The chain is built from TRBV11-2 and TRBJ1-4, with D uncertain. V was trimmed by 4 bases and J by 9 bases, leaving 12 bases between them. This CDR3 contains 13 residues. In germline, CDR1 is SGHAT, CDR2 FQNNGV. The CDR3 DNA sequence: TGTGCCAGCAGCTCCCGGGGAGGTCAAAAACTGTTTTTT. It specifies CASSSRGGQKLFF.

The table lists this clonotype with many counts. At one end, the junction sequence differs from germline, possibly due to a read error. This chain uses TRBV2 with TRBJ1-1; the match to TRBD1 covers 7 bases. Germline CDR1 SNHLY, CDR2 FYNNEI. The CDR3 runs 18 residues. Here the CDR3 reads CASRPMFTGVIVDTETFF. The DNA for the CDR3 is TGTGCCAGCCGTCCGATGTTTACAGGGGTTATTGTGGACACTGAAACTTTCTTT. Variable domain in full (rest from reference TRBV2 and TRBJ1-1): EPEVTQTPSHQVTQMGQEVILRCVPISNHLYFYWYRQILGQKVEFLVSFYNNEISEKSEIFDDQFSVERPDGSNFTLKIRSTKLEDSAMYFCASRPMFTGVIVDTETFFGQGTRLTVV.

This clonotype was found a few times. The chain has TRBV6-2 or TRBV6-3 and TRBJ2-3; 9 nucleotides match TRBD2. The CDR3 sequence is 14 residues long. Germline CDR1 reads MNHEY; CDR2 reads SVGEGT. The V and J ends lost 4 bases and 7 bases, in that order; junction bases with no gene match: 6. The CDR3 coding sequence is TGTGCCAGCAGTTTGCGGGGGGGGGCGCATACGCAGTATTTT. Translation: CASSLRGGAHTQYF.

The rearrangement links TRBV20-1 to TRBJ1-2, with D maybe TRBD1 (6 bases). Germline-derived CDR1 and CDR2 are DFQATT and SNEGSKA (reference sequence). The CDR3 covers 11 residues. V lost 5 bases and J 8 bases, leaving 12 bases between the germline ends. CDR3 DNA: TGCAGTGCTCCGAAGGGGGAGGGCTACACCTTC. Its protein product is CSAPKGEGYTF.